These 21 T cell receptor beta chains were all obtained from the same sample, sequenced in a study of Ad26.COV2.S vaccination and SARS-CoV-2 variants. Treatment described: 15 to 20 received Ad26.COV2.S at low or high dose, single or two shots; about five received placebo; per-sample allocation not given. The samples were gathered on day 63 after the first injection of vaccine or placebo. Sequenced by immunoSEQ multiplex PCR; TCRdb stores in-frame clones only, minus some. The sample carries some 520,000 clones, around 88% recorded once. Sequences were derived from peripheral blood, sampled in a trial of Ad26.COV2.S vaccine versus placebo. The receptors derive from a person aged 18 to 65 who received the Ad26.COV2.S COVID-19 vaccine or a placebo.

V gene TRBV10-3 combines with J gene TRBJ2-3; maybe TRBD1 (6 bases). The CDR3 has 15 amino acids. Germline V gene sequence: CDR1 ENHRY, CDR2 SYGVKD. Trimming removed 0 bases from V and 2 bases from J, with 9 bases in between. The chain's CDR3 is CAISESGQTTDTQYF. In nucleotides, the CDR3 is TGTGCCATCAGTGAGTCCGGACAGACCACAGATACGCAGTATTTT.

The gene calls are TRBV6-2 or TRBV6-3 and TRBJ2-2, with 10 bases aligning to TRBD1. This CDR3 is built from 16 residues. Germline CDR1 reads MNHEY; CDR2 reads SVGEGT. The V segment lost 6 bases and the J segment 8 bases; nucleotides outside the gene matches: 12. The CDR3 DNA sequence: TGTGCCAGCAGCCCCAACCGGGACAGGGGCGAAGGGGAGCTGTTTTTT. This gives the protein CASSPNRDRGEGELFF.

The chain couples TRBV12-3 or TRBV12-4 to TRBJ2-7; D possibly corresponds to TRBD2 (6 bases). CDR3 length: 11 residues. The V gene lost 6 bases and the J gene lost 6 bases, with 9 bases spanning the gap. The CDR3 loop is CASSPGSEQYF. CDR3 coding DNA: TGTGCCAGCAGCCCCGGGAGCGAGCAGTACTTC.

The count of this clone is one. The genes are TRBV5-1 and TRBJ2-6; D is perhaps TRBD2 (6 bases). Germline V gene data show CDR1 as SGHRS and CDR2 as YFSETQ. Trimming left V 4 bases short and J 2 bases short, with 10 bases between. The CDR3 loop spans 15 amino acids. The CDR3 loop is CASSTRTTGANVLTF. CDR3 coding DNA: TGCGCCAGCAGCACTCGGACTACTGGGGCCAACGTCCTGACTTTC. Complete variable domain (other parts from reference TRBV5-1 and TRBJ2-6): KAGVTQTPRYLIKTRGQQVTLSCSPISGHRSVSWYQQTPGQGLQFLFEYFSETQRNKGNFPGRFSGRQFSNSRSEMNVSTLELGDSALYLCASSTRTTGANVLTFGAGSRLTVL.

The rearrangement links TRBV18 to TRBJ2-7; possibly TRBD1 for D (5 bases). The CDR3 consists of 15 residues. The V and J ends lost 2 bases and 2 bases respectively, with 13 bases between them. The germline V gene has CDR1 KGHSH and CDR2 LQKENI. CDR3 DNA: TGTGCCAGCTCACCAATTCCGACAGTAGCCTACGAGCAGTACTTC. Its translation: CASSPIPTVAYEQYF.

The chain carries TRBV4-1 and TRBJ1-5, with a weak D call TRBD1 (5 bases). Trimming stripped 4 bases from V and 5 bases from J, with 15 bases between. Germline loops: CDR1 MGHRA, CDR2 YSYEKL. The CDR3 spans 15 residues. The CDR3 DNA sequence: TGCGCCAGCAGCCGAGGGACGGACCCCGATCAGCCCCAGCATTTT. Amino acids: CASSRGTDPDQPQHF.

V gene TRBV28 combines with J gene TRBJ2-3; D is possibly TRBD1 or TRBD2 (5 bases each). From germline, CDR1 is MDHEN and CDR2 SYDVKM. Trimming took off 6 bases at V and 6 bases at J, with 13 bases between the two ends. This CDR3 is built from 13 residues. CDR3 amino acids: CASRPRGPDTQYF. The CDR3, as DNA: TGTGCCAGCAGACCACGGGGCCCTGATACGCAGTATTTT.

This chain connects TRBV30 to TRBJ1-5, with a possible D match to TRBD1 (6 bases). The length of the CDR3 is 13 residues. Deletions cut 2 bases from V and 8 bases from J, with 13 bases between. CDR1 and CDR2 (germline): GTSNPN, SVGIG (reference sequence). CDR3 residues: CAWSTGLLKPQHF. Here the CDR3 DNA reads TGTGCCTGGAGTACAGGGCTCCTAAAGCCCCAGCATTTT.

The CDR3 reads CASSYPGGAEAFF. The CDR3 DNA follows: TGTGCCAGCAGTTACCCCGGGGGGGCTGAAGCTTTCTTT. J is TRBJ1-1 and V is TRBV27; possible D gene TRBD1, 5 bases. This CDR3 has 13 amino acids. Germline CDR1 and CDR2: MNHEY and SMNVEV (reference sequence). Trimming took off 4 bases at V and 6 bases at J, with 12 bases between the two ends.

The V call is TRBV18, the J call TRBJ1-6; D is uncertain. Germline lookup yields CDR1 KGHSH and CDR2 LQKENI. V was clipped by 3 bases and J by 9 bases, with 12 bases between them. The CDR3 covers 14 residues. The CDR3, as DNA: TGTGCCAGCTCACCGGGCAGGCTGGGTTCACCCCTCCACTTT. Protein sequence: CASSPGRLGSPLHF.

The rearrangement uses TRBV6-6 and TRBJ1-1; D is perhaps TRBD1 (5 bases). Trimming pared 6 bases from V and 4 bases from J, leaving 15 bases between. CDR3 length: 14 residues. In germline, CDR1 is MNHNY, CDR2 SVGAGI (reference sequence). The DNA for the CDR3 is TGTGCCAGCAGGCCCCGCGAAGGGGCCACTGAAGCTTTCTTT. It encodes CASRPREGATEAFF.

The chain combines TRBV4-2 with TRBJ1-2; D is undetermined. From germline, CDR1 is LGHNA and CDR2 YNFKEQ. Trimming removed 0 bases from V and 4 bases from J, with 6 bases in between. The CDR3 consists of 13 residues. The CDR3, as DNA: TGTGCCAGCAGCCAAGAGAGTCGCTATGGCTACACCTTC. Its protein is CASSQESRYGYTF.

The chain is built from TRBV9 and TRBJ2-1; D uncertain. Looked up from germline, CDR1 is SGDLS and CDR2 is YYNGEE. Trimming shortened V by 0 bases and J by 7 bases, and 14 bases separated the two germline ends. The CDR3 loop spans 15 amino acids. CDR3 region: CASSVGSSSWNEQFF. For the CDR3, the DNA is TGTGCCAGCAGCGTAGGGAGTTCCAGCTGGAATGAGCAGTTCTTC. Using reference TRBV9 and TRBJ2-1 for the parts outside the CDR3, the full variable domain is DSGVTQTPKHLITATGQRVTLRCSPRSGDLSVYWYQQSLDQGLQFLIQYYNGEERAKGNILERFSAQQFPDLHSELNLSSLELGDSALYFCASSVGSSSWNEQFFGPGTRLTVL.

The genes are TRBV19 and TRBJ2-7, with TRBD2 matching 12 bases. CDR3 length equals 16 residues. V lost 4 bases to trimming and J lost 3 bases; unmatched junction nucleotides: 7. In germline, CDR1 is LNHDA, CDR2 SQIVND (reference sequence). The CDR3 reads CASSKLTSGRIYEQYF. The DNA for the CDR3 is TGTGCCAGTAGTAAACTGACTAGCGGGAGAATCTACGAGCAGTACTTC.

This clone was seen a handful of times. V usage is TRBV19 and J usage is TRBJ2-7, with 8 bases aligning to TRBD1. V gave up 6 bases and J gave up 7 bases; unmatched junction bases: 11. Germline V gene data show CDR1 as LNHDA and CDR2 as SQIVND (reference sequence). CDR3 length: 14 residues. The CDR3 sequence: CASSRTGSYGEQYF. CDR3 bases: TGTGCCAGTAGCCGGACAGGGAGCTATGGAGAGCAGTACTTC.

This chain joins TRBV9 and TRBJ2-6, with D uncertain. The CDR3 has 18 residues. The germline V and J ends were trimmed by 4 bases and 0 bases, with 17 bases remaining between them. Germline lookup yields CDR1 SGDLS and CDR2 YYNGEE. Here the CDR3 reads CASSPRSVSGSGANVLTF. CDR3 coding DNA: TGTGCCAGCAGCCCCCGGTCGGTTTCGGGCTCTGGGGCCAACGTCCTGACTTTC.

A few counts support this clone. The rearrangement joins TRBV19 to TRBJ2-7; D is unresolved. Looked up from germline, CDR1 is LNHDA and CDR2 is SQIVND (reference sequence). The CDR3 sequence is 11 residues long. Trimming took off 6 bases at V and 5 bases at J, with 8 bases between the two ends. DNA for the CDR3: TGTGCCAGTAGATCCGGGCACGAGCAGTACTTC. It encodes CASRSGHEQYF.

The CDR3 DNA is TGTGCCAGTAGTATTGAGGGAGTTGACGAGCAGTACTTC. Its translation: CASSIEGVDEQYF. The rearrangement uses TRBV19 and TRBJ2-7; a possible D gene is TRBD2 (5 bases). The CDR3 length is 13 residues. Trimming pared 3 bases from V and 5 bases from J, leaving 11 bases between. Germline lookup yields CDR1 LNHDA and CDR2 SQIVND (reference sequence).

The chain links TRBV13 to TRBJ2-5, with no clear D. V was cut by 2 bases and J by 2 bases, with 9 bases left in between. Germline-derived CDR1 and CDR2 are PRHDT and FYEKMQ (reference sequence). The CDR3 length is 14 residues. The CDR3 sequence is CASSLLPEQETQYF. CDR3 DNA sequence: TGTGCCAGCAGCTTACTCCCGGAGCAAGAGACCCAGTACTTC.

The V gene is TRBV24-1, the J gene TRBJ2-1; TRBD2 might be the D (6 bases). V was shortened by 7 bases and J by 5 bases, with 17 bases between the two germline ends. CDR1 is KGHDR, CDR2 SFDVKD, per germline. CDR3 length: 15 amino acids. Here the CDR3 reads CATRSHGRDNNEQFF. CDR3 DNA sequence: TGTGCCACCAGATCCCATGGGCGGGATAACAATGAGCAGTTCTTC.

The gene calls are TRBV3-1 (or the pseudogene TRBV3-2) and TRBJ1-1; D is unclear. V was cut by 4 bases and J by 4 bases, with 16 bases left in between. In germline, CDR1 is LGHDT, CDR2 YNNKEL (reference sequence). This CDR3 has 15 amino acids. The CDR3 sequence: CASSRQVTFGTEAFF. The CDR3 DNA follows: TGTGCCAGCAGCCGTCAGGTAACCTTTGGCACTGAAGCTTTCTTT.